A single sample gave rise to the 2 T cell receptor beta chains below, sequenced in a study of Ad26.COV2.S vaccination and SARS-CoV-2 variants. The repertoire was sequenced with immunoSEQ multiplex PCR; TCRdb's copy has only in-frame clones and lacks some. The table has more than 400,000 clones, approximately 92% seen once. Treatment denoted: around 19 received Ad26.COV2.S at low or high dose, single or two shots; roughly five received placebo; per-sample allocation not given. All samples were drawn on day 63, counting from the first vaccine or placebo injection. Sequencing was performed on peripheral blood, taken in a trial of Ad26.COV2.S vaccine versus placebo. The receptors derive from a person aged 18-65 years who received the Ad26.COV2.S COVID-19 vaccine or a placebo.

This chain joins TRBV29-1 and TRBJ2-1; 9 bases align to TRBD2. There are 14 residues in the CDR3. Germline-derived CDR1 and CDR2 are SQVTM and ANQGSEA. V lost 7 bases, J lost 2 bases, and 6 bases stayed unmatched. CDR3 protein: CSAAGGPTYNEQFF. The DNA of the CDR3 is TGCAGCGCAGCGGGGGGCCCCACCTACAATGAGCAGTTCTTC.

The chain couples TRBV9 to TRBJ2-6; D remains unclear. The CDR3 has 15 amino acids. The germline CDR1 and CDR2 sequences are SGDLS and YYNGEE. Trimming took 0 bases from V and 5 from J, leaving 9 bases between them. The DNA of the CDR3 is TGTGCCAGCAGCGTAGGATCGAATTGGGCCAACGTCCTGACTTTC. Its protein product is CASSVGSNWANVLTF.